These 6 T cell receptor beta chains were sequenced from one sample in a study of post-analysis software for immune sequencing data. Notes on the study in general: Patients carried 5 or 6 TRBV segments more frequently than controls did, and TRBV5-6, TRBV5-1 and TRBV20-1 were among them.

Their recognized antigens are unknown. Libraries were made from TCR beta cDNA, and they carried unique molecular identifiers. TCRdb recomputed calls from the PCR reads with MiXCR, one row per CDR3 protein. The data hold 750,000 to 950,000 distinct CDR3 sequences, with about 53% observed a single time. Sequencing was done on a sample of blood. These receptors all stem from a girl between 10 and 17 years old with multiple sclerosis.

The rearrangement links TRBV5-1 to TRBJ1-1; D not resolved. There are 13 residues in the CDR3. The V and J ends lost 2 bases and 7 bases respectively, with 12 bases between them. In germline, CDR1 is SGHRS, CDR2 YFSETQ. In nucleotides, the CDR3 is TGCGCCAGCAGCTTAAGAGCCCGATTTGAAGCTTTCTTT. This translates into CASSLRARFEAFF.

This sequence joins TRBV7-9 and TRBJ2-4, with a tentative D call TRBD2 (6 bases). Per the germline V gene, CDR1 is SEHNR and CDR2 is FQNEAQ (reference sequence). This CDR3 contains 11 residues. V was clipped by 8 bases and J by 4 bases, with 6 bases between them. The CDR3 reads CASGGKNIQYF. The DNA for the CDR3 is TGTGCCAGCGGGGGGAAAAACATTCAGTACTTC.

This clonotype has just a few counts. The gene calls are TRBV12-3 or TRBV12-4 and TRBJ1-2, with TRBD1 as a possible D gene (5 bases). This CDR3 comprises 13 residues. Trimming removed 5 bases at V and 6 bases at J, with 13 bases between. CDR3 in DNA: TGTGCCAGCAGTGCACAGGTTTCTCATGGCTACACCTTC. The encoded protein is CASSAQVSHGYTF.

The chain couples TRBV3-1 to TRBJ2-3, with 7 nucleotides matching TRBD2. Germline V gene data show CDR1 as LGHDT and CDR2 as YNNKEL (reference sequence). The J segment lost 2 bases and the V segment lost 5 bases, leaving 7 bases of the junction unmatched. The CDR3 totals 15 residues. CDR3 protein: CASSSTGGPTDTQYF. The CDR3 DNA follows: TGTGCCAGCAGCTCGACGGGAGGCCCCACAGATACGCAGTATTTT.

Only a few counts were recorded for this clonotype. This chain uses TRBV7-9 with TRBJ1-2; the D is unclear. V dropped 1 base and J dropped 8 bases, with 17 bases sitting between them. The CDR3 has 15 amino acids. Germline CDR1 and CDR2: SEHNR and FQNEAQ (reference sequence). The CDR3 reads CASSLDFERLDGYTF. CDR3 nucleotide sequence: TGTGCCAGCAGCTTAGATTTTGAACGGCTTGACGGCTACACCTTC.

This clonotype occurred a few times. V gene TRBV28 combines with J gene TRBJ2-7, with 10 bases matching TRBD2. Germline V gene lookup returns CDR1 MDHEN and CDR2 SYDVKM. There are 17 residues in the CDR3. J gave up 5 bases and V 5 bases, and 15 bases lay outside the gene matches. DNA of the CDR3: TGTGCCAGCAGTCCTCCCCCCATAGCGGGAGGTTCCGACGAGCAGTACTTC. Translating it yields CASSPPPIAGGSDEQYF.